This T cell receptor beta chain emerged from a study of T cells expressing NK-cell markers. TCRdb derives one entry per CDR3 protein from the 5' RACE reads, leaving out DNA. The table lists 350,000 to 400,000 distinct CDR3 sequences. The CDR3 has 11 residues. Germline V gene lookup returns CDR1 SGHRS and CDR2 YFSETQ. The sequenced sample consisted of blood T cells: a sorted CD56 or NKG2C T cell subset, CD4+ or CD8+ T cells, or bulk PBMC T cells (not recorded which). The V and J genes are TRBV5-1 and TRBJ2-1. This TCR was sampled from a woman aged 45-59 years in good health. CDR3 region: CASKSSNEQFF. The whole variable domain, filled in from reference TRBV5-1 and TRBJ2-1, reads KAGVTQTPRYLIKTRGQQVTLSCSPISGHRSVSWYQQTPGQGLQFLFEYFSETQRNKGNFPGRFSGRQFSNSRSEMNVSTLELGDSALYLCASKSSNEQFFGPGTRLTVL.